These 3 T cell receptor beta chains were sequenced from one sample in a study of CD8 T cell repertoires and HIV-1 epitope variants. Produced via immunoSEQ multiplex PCR; TCRdb's table is partial and in-frame only. The sample has about 5,600 clones; 50% to 75% are singletons. The antigens for these receptors are not known. The sequencing input was cultured CD8+ T cells derived from PBMCs. All receptors derive from a male donor with HIV.

The J gene is TRBJ2-6, the V gene TRBV19; TRBD1 might be the D (6 bases). Germline assignment: CDR1 LNHDA and CDR2 SQIVND (reference sequence). The CDR3 covers 15 residues. V was clipped by 5 bases and J by 0 bases, with 8 bases between them. As DNA, the CDR3 is TGTGCCAGTAGTCTCAGGGGCTCTGGGGCCAACGTCCTGACTTTC. Its translation is CASSLRGSGANVLTF. Combining the CDR3 with reference TRBV19 and TRBJ2-6 gives the whole variable domain DGGITQSPKYLFRKEGQNVTLSCEQNLNHDAMYWYRQDPGQGLRLIYYSQIVNDFQKGDIAEGYSVSREKKESFPLTVTSAQKNPTAFYLCASSLRGSGANVLTFGAGSRLTVL.

This chain uses TRBV11-2 with TRBJ2-7; tentatively, D is TRBD1 or TRBD2 (5 bases each). CDR3 length equals 14 residues. The V end was cut by 5 bases, the J end by 3 bases, with 14 bases between. Germline V gene lookup returns CDR1 SGHAT and CDR2 FQNNGV. The CDR3 sequence is CASSLSGAVYEQYF. CDR3 coding DNA: TGTGCCAGCAGCCTATCCGGGGCCGTCTACGAGCAGTACTTC.

For the CDR3, the DNA is TGTGCCAGTAGTGACTTGTGGAGTGGGTACGAGCAGTACTTC. Its protein is CASSDLWSGYEQYF. The rearrangement joins TRBV19 to TRBJ2-7; D gene ambiguous. The CDR3 is made up of 14 amino acids. The germline V gene encodes CDR1 LNHDA and CDR2 SQIVND (reference sequence). Deletions cut 5 bases from V and 4 bases from J, with 15 bases between.